The 32 T cell receptor beta chains in this list originate from one sample, sequenced in a study of shared clonotypes between healthy human individuals. Data came from immunoSEQ multiplex PCR; TCRdb stores just in-frame clones and leaves some out. Seen here are about 1 million clones, under 80% observed once, and the top ten hold 1.2% to 1.5%. Sequencing used memory CD4+ T cells sorted from blood. Noted subset: CD45RA-negative fraction. Every receptor here comes from a man aged 18 to 35 in good health.

The rearrangement links TRBV7-2 to TRBJ1-1, with D unresolved. Trimming cost V 8 bases and J 6 bases, with 19 bases left between them. The V gene's germline CDR1 is SGHTA and CDR2 FQGNSA. The CDR3 consists of 14 residues. The CDR3 reads CASRGSDVASEAFF. DNA of the CDR3: TGTGCCAGCCGAGGATCCGATGTTGCATCTGAAGCTTTCTTT.

Comments on this clone: This likely came from a read error, as a far larger clone is one base away. The chain carries TRBV7-8 and TRBJ2-2; D possibly corresponds to TRBD2 (6 bases). Trimming pared 6 bases from V and 6 bases from J, leaving 8 bases between. The length of the CDR3 is 12 residues. Germline CDR1 SGHVS, CDR2 FQNEAQ. CDR3 residues: CASSPGAGELFF. As DNA, the CDR3 is TGTGCCAGCAGTCCGGGAGCCGGGGAGCTGTTTTTT.

The J gene is TRBJ1-5, the V gene TRBV28; a possible D gene is TRBD1 (5 bases). V lost 5 bases and J lost 3, with 11 bases in between. Germline V gene data show CDR1 as MDHEN and CDR2 as SYDVKM. This CDR3 contains 14 residues. The CDR3 region is CASSTTGNNQPQHF. The CDR3 region has the DNA TGTGCCAGCAGTACAACAGGTAACAATCAGCCCCAGCATTTT.

The rearrangement uses TRBV7-8 and TRBJ2-7; D tentatively fits TRBD1 or TRBD2 (5 bases each). CDR1 and CDR2 from the germline V gene are SGHVS and FQNEAQ. The CDR3 contains 15 residues. V was pared by 3 bases and J by 0 bases, with 12 bases between. DNA for the CDR3: TGTGCCAGCAGCTTGGTTAGGGACCCCTCCTACGAGCAGTACTTC. Translated: CASSLVRDPSYEQYF.

Only one count was recorded for this clone. This chain connects TRBV7-9 to TRBJ1-1; 10 positions agree with TRBD1. V shed 4 bases and J 4 bases; nucleotides not matched to a gene: 9. The CDR3 is made up of 16 amino acids. CDR1 is SEHNR and CDR2 is FQNEAQ in the germline V gene (reference sequence). Here the CDR3 reads CASSSPPGQGSTEAFF. CDR3 nucleotides: TGTGCCAGCAGCTCGCCTCCGGGACAGGGGAGCACTGAAGCTTTCTTT.

Note on this clone: Within the sample, other DNA sequences also encode this same CDR3. The V and J genes are TRBV7-2 and TRBJ1-2; maybe TRBD1 (5 bases). Germline values: CDR1 SGHTA, CDR2 FQGNSA. CDR3 size: 12 residues. Trimming pared 5 bases from V and 4 bases from J, leaving 8 bases between. Written as DNA, the CDR3 is TGTGCCAGCAGCCCCGACAGCTATGGCTACACCTTC. Encoded protein: CASSPDSYGYTF. The variable domain in full, completed from reference TRBV7-2 and TRBJ1-2, reads GAGVSQSPSNKVTEKGKDVELRCDPISGHTALYWYRQSLGQGLEFLIYFQGNSAPDKSGLPSDRFSAERTGGSVSTLTIQRTQQEDSAVYLCASSPDSYGYTFGSGTRLTVV.

The CDR3 DNA reads as TGTGCCATCAGTGAGTCTCGGTGGGATTTCGCTGAAGCTTTCTTT. Its translation: CAISESRWDFAEAFF. The chain links TRBV10-3 to TRBJ1-1; D not certain. The CDR3 totals 15 residues. From germline, CDR1 is ENHRY and CDR2 SYGVKD. The V end lost 0 bases, the J end lost 6 bases, and 14 bases lay between the germline ends.

This chain connects TRBV28 to TRBJ2-5; 9 bases match TRBD2. The junction had 8 bases not matched to a gene; V was cut back by 2 bases and J by 4 bases. This CDR3 comprises 16 residues. Looked up from germline, CDR1 is MDHEN and CDR2 is SYDVKM. Written as DNA, the CDR3 is TGTGCCAGCAGTTTAGATGCTAGCGGGGACCCAGAGACCCAGTACTTC. Translation gives CASSLDASGDPETQYF.

V gene TRBV15 combines with J gene TRBJ1-3; 7 positions match TRBD1. The CDR3 sequence is 15 residues long. The junction had 2 bases not matched to a gene; V was cut back by 1 base and J by 2 bases. The germline V gene encodes CDR1 LNHNV and CDR2 YYDKDF (reference sequence). Here the CDR3 DNA reads TGTGCCACCAGCAGAGGCGGGACAGCTGGAAACACCATATATTTT. It translates to CATSRGGTAGNTIYF.

The V and J genes are TRBV28 and TRBJ2-7; 7 bases match TRBD1. The trim removed 10 bases at V and 3 bases at J, leaving 9 bases unmatched. The germline CDR1 and CDR2 sequences are MDHEN and SYDVKM. CDR3 length: 13 residues. CDR3 DNA: TGTGCCACCATAACAGGGGTGGGCTACGAGCAGTACTTC. Amino acids: CATITGVGYEQYF.

The genes are TRBV5-1 and TRBJ2-2; possibly TRBD2 for D (7 bases). The germline CDR1 and CDR2 sequences are SGHRS and YFSETQ. V was trimmed by 6 bases and J by 0 bases, leaving 18 bases between them. The CDR3 has 17 residues. The CDR3 region is CASIPGGAVANTGELFF. In DNA form, the CDR3 reads TGCGCCAGCATCCCTGGGGGGGCCGTCGCGAACACCGGGGAGCTGTTTTTT.

This clone was observed a few times. V is TRBV6-1 and J is TRBJ1-2; the D gene is possibly TRBD1 (5 bases). CDR1 and CDR2 (germline): MNHNS, SASEGT. The V end was cut by 3 bases, the J end by 0 bases, with 11 bases between. The CDR3 length is 15 residues. As DNA, the CDR3 is TGTGCCAGCAGTGAGCGACAGCGCACTAACTATGGCTACACCTTC. Translating it yields CASSERQRTNYGYTF.

As for this clone: A read error may produce the germline difference seen at one junction end. The chain recombines TRBV7-7 with TRBJ2-2; no clear D. The CDR3 is 14 residues long. The germline gives CDR1 SSHAT, CDR2 FNYEAQ (reference sequence). The CDR3 nucleotides read TGTGCTAGCAGCCCCTACCAAGGGACCGGGGAGCTGTTTTTT. Translated, it gives CASSPYQGTGELFF.

This clone has just a few counts. The sample carries other DNA sequences with the same CDR3. The chain combines TRBV5-1 with TRBJ2-7; D is perhaps TRBD1 (5 bases). The CDR3 covers 13 residues. V lost 4 bases and J 4 bases, leaving 12 bases between the germline ends. CDR1 is SGHRS, CDR2 YFSETQ, per germline. The CDR3 reads CASSLPQGYEQYF. The CDR3 coding sequence is TGCGCCAGCAGCCTGCCCCAGGGATACGAGCAGTACTTC.

The chain couples TRBV6-5 to TRBJ1-2, with D tentatively TRBD1 (5 bases). Per the germline V gene, CDR1 is MNHEY and CDR2 is SVGAGI. This CDR3 has 13 amino acids. The V gene lost 2 bases and the J gene lost 8 bases, with 12 bases spanning the gap. The CDR3 loop reads CASSYGRGSGYTF. Written as DNA, the CDR3 is TGTGCCAGCAGTTACGGGCGGGGGTCGGGCTACACCTTC.

The chain uses TRBV28 and TRBJ1-4, with a tentative D call TRBD1 (5 bases). V was cut by 3 bases and J by 2 bases, with 13 bases left in between. This CDR3 contains 16 residues. The V gene's germline CDR1 is MDHEN and CDR2 SYDVKM. This CDR3 is CASSLKLRATNEKLFF. CDR3 DNA: TGTGCCAGCAGTTTGAAACTCAGGGCCACTAATGAAAAACTGTTTTTT.

The gene calls are TRBV6-5 and TRBJ1-6; no clear D. V dropped 2 bases and J dropped 5 bases, with 7 bases sitting between them. The CDR3 runs 14 residues. Germline loops: CDR1 MNHEY, CDR2 SVGAGI. The CDR3 bases are TGTGCCAGCAGTTACGGGCAGGATAATTCACCCCTCCACTTT. This gives the protein CASSYGQDNSPLHF.

The chain uses TRBV7-2 and TRBJ2-5, with D possibly TRBD1 on 6 matching bases. The CDR3 runs 13 residues. Trimming cost V 4 bases and J 4 bases, with 10 bases left between them. The germline V gene encodes CDR1 SGHTA and CDR2 FQGNSA. This CDR3 is CASSSGVRETQYF. CDR3 DNA: TGTGCCAGCAGCTCAGGGGTACGAGAGACCCAGTACTTC.

This rearrangement joins TRBV6-1 to TRBJ2-7; no clear D. The CDR3 loop spans 14 amino acids. Deletions cut 1 base from V and 0 bases from J, with 7 bases between. The germline V gene encodes CDR1 MNHNS and CDR2 SASEGT. The CDR3 nucleotides read TGTGCCAGCAGTGAAGACACCCTCTCCTACGAGCAGTACTTC. Protein: CASSEDTLSYEQYF.

The rearrangement uses TRBV19 and TRBJ1-5; D is uncertain. The V end lost 7 bases, the J end lost 4 bases, and 14 bases lay between the germline ends. Germline-derived CDR1 and CDR2 are LNHDA and SQIVND (reference sequence). The CDR3 contains 14 residues. The CDR3 here is CASKKDVANQPQHF. In nucleotides, the CDR3 is TGTGCCAGTAAGAAGGACGTAGCGAATCAGCCCCAGCATTTT. Variable domain in full (rest from reference TRBV19 and TRBJ1-5): DGGITQSPKYLFRKEGQNVTLSCEQNLNHDAMYWYRQDPGQGLRLIYYSQIVNDFQKGDIAEGYSVSREKKESFPLTVTSAQKNPTAFYLCASKKDVANQPQHFGDGTRLSIL.

The chain has TRBV28 and TRBJ2-7, with a possible D match to TRBD2 (5 bases). Trimming took off 2 bases at V and 6 bases at J, with 14 bases between the two ends. Germline V gene lookup returns CDR1 MDHEN and CDR2 SYDVKM. The CDR3 sequence is 14 residues long. The CDR3 nucleotides are TGTGCCAGCAGTTTACCTTACCCGGGGTTCGAGCAGTACTTC. This encodes CASSLPYPGFEQYF.

The rearrangement joins TRBV6-1 to TRBJ1-2; D unclear. Trimming took 3 bases from V and 2 from J, leaving 10 bases between them. Germline V gives CDR1 MNHNS, CDR2 SASEGT. This CDR3 comprises 14 residues. Here the CDR3 reads CASSEQEKNYGYTF. For the CDR3, the DNA is TGTGCCAGCAGTGAGCAGGAGAAAAACTATGGCTACACCTTC.

The V and J genes are TRBV10-3 and TRBJ1-3; tentatively, D is TRBD1 (6 bases). The CDR3 is 15 residues long. V was cut by 6 bases and J by 2 bases, with 14 bases left in between. The germline CDR1 and CDR2 sequences are ENHRY and SYGVKD. This CDR3 is CAIRTGAGAGNTIYF. Here the CDR3 DNA reads TGTGCCATCAGGACAGGCGCCGGGGCTGGAAACACCATATATTTT.

CDR3 coding DNA: TGTGCCAGCAGCGTAGGCAGGGAGAACACTGAAGCTTTCTTT. Residues: CASSVGRENTEAFF. V and J are TRBV9 and TRBJ1-1; possible D gene TRBD1, 5 bases. The CDR3 consists of 14 residues. The germline V and J ends were trimmed by 0 bases and 1 base, with 7 bases remaining between them. Germline assignment: CDR1 SGDLS and CDR2 YYNGEE. Looking up the rest from reference TRBV9 and TRBJ1-1 gives the full variable domain: DSGVTQTPKHLITATGQRVTLRCSPRSGDLSVYWYQQSLDQGLQFLIQYYNGEERAKGNILERFSAQQFPDLHSELNLSSLELGDSALYFCASSVGRENTEAFFGQGTRLTVV.

The CDR3 reads CASSRGGPPGETQYF. CDR3 in DNA: TGTGCCAGCAGCCGAGGGGGGCCCCCCGGGGAGACCCAGTACTTC. J is TRBJ2-5 and V is TRBV7-3, with D perhaps being TRBD1 or TRBD2 (6 bases each). In germline, CDR1 is SGHTA, CDR2 FQGTGA. V lost 5 bases and J lost 5, with 18 bases in between. This CDR3 contains 15 residues.

Worth noting for this clone: Other DNA sequences in the same sample also yield this CDR3. The chain is built from TRBV5-1 and TRBJ2-2; D is unresolved. V lost 2 bases and J lost 6, with 2 bases in between. This CDR3 is 11 amino acids long. Germline CDR1 SGHRS, CDR2 YFSETQ. The CDR3 DNA reads TGCGCCAGCAGCTTATCCGGGGAGCTGTTTTTT. Amino acids: CASSLSGELFF. Full variable domain (missing parts from reference TRBV5-1 and TRBJ2-2): KAGVTQTPRYLIKTRGQQVTLSCSPISGHRSVSWYQQTPGQGLQFLFEYFSETQRNKGNFPGRFSGRQFSNSRSEMNVSTLELGDSALYLCASSLSGELFFGEGSRLTVL.

The chain joins TRBV19 to TRBJ2-7, with D possibly TRBD1 on 6 matching bases. The germline V and J ends were trimmed by 5 bases and 2 bases, with 19 bases remaining between them. The germline CDR1 and CDR2 sequences are LNHDA and SQIVND (reference sequence). The CDR3 totals 16 residues. CDR3 in DNA: TGTGCCAGTAGTCCTCACGGGACACTTGAAACCTACGAGCAGTACTTC. Amino acids: CASSPHGTLETYEQYF.

V is TRBV5-5 and J is TRBJ2-7; possibly TRBD1 for D (6 bases). Trimming took 4 bases from V and 1 from J, leaving 12 bases between them. From germline, CDR1 is SGHKS and CDR2 YYEKEE (reference sequence). The length of the CDR3 is 14 residues. CDR3 coding DNA: TGTGCCAGCAGCCCCGGGACACCATCCTACGAGCAGTACTTC. This encodes CASSPGTPSYEQYF.

The table lists this clone with a few counts. CDR3 protein: CASSRTTAQYEQYF. The CDR3 coding sequence is TGTGCCAGCTCACGGACGACGGCCCAATACGAGCAGTACTTC. The genes are TRBV18 and TRBJ2-7; D not resolved. The CDR3 runs to 14 residues. V shed 4 bases and J shed 4 bases, with 14 bases lying between them. Per the germline V gene, CDR1 is KGHSH and CDR2 is LQKENI.

The chain employs TRBV18 and TRBJ2-7, with D perhaps assigned TRBD1 or TRBD2 (6 bases each). CDR1 and CDR2 (germline): KGHSH, LQKENI. This CDR3 is 14 amino acids long. The germline V and J ends were trimmed by 3 bases and 3 bases, with 12 bases remaining between them. CDR3 residues: CASSPGRDNYEQYF. CDR3 coding DNA: TGTGCCAGCTCACCTGGGCGGGACAACTACGAGCAGTACTTC.

This chain joins TRBV28 and TRBJ2-7, with TRBD1 matching 7 bases. Germline V gene sequence: CDR1 MDHEN, CDR2 SYDVKM. V lost 4 bases and J lost 2; bases outside the gene matches: 5. CDR3 size: 14 residues. Here the CDR3 DNA reads TGTGCCAGCAGTTCTCACGACAGGGCCTACGAGCAGTACTTC. Its protein product is CASSSHDRAYEQYF.

This clone showed up just a few times. This chain joins TRBV7-2 and TRBJ2-7, with a tentative D call TRBD2 (5 bases). CDR1 is SGHTA and CDR2 is FQGNSA in the germline V gene. This CDR3 has 17 amino acids. V was trimmed by 2 bases and J by 2 bases, leaving 19 bases between them. CDR3 DNA: TGTGCCAGCAGCTTATCCCCCGGACTCCTCCAGCCCTACGAGCAGTACTTC. It translates to CASSLSPGLLQPYEQYF.